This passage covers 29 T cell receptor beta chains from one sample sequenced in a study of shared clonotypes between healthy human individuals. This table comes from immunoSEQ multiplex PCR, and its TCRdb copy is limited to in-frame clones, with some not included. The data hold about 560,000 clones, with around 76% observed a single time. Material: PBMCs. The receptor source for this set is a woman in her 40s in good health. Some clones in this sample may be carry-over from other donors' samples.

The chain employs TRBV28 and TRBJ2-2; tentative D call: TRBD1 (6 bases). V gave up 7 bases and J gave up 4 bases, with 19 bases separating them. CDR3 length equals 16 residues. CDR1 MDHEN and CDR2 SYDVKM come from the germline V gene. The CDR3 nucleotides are TGTGCCAGCACCTCTCCTTTGACAGGCCCCACCGGGGAGCTGTTTTTT. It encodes CASTSPLTGPTGELFF.

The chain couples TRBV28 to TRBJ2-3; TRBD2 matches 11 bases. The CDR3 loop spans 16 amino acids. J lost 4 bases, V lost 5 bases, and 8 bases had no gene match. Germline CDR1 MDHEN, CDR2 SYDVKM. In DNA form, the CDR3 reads TGTGCCAGCAGTGACTTTAGCGGGAGGGCGGCAGATACGCAGTATTTT. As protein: CASSDFSGRAADTQYF.

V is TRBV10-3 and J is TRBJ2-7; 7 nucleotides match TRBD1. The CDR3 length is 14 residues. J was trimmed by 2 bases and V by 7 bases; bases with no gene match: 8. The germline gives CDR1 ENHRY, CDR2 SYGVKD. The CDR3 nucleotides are TGTGCCATCATGCCCGGGACAGCAACCTACGAGCAGTACTTC. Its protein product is CAIMPGTATYEQYF.

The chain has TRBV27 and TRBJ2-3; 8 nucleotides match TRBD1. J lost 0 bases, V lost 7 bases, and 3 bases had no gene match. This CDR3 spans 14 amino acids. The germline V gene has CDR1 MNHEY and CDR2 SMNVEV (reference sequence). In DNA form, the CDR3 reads TGTGCCAGCACCTGGGACAGGAGCACAGATACGCAGTATTTT. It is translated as CASTWDRSTDTQYF.

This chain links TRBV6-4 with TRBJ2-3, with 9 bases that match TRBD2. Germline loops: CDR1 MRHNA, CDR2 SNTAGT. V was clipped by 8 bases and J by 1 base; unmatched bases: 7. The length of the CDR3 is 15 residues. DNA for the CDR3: TGTGCCAGCTCCAGACTAGCGGAGGGCACAGATACGCAGTATTTT. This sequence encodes CASSRLAEGTDTQYF.

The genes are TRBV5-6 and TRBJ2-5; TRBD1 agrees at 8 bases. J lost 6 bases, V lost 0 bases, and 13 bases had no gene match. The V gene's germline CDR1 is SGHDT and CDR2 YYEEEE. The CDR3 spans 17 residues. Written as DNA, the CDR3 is TGTGCCAGCAGCTTGGGGCCGTCGGGGCAGGGGGCGAAGACCCAGTACTTC. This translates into CASSLGPSGQGAKTQYF. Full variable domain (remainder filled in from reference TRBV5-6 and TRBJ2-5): DAGVTQSPTHLIKTRGQQVTLRCSPKSGHDTVSWYQQALGQGPQFIFQYYEEEERQRGNFPDRFSGHQFPNYSSELNVNALLLGDSALYLCASSLGPSGQGAKTQYFGPGTRLLVL.

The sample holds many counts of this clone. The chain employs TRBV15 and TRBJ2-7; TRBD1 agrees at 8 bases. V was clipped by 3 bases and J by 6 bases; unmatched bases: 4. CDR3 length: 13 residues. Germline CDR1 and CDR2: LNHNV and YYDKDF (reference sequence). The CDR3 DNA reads TGTGCCACCAGCAGGGACAGGGTAACCGAGCAGTACTTC. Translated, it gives CATSRDRVTEQYF.

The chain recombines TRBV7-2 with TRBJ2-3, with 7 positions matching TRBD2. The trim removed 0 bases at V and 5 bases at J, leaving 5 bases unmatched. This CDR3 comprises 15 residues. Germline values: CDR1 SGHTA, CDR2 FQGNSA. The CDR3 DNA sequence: TGTGCCAGCAGCTTAGCGGGAGGGCGGGTAGATACGCAGTATTTT. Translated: CASSLAGGRVDTQYF.

CDR3 coding DNA: TGTGCCAGTAGTATAGATCGGGTCACTGGGGCCAACGTCCTGACTTTC. Translating gives CASSIDRVTGANVLTF. V is TRBV19 and J is TRBJ2-6; no clear D gene. This CDR3 spans 16 amino acids. V dropped 0 bases and J dropped 2 bases, with 8 bases sitting between them. Germline-derived CDR1 and CDR2 are LNHDA and SQIVND (reference sequence). The variable domain in full, completed from reference TRBV19 and TRBJ2-6, reads DGGITQSPKYLFRKEGQNVTLSCEQNLNHDAMYWYRQDPGQGLRLIYYSQIVNDFQKGDIAEGYSVSREKKESFPLTVTSAQKNPTAFYLCASSIDRVTGANVLTFGAGSRLTVL.

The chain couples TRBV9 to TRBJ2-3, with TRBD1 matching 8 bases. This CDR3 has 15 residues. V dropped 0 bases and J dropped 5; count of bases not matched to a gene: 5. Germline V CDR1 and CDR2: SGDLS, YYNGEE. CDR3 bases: TGTGCCAGCAGCGTAGTTGACAGGGGAATAGATACGCAGTATTTT. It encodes CASSVVDRGIDTQYF.

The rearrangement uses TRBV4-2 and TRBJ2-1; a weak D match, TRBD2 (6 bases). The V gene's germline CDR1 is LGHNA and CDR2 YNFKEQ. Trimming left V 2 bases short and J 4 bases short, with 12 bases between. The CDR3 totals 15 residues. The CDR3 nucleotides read TGTGCCAGCAGCCAATTAGGGACTGGTTACAATGAGCAGTTCTTC. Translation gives CASSQLGTGYNEQFF.

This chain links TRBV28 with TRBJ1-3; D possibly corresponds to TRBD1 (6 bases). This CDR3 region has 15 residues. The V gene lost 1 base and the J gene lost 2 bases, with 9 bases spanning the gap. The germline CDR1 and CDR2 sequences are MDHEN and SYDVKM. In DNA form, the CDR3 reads TGTGCCAGCAGTTTATTGGAGGGGGCTGGAAACACCATATATTTT. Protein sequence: CASSLLEGAGNTIYF. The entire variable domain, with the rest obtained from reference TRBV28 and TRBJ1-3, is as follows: DVKVTQSSRYLVKRTGEKVFLECVQDMDHENMFWYRQDPGLGLRLIYFSYDVKMKEKGDIPEGYSVSREKKERFSLILESASTNQTSMYLCASSLLEGAGNTIYFGEGSWLTVV.

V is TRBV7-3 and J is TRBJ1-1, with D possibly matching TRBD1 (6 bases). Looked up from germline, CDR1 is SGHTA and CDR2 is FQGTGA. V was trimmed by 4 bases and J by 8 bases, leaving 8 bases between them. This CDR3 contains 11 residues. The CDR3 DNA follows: TGTGCCAGCAGCTCCGGGACAGAAGCTTTCTTT. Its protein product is CASSSGTEAFF.

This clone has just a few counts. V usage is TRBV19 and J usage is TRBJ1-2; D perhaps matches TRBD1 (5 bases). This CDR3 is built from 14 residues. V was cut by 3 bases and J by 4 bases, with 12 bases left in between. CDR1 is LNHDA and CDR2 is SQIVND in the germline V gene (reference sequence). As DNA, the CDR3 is TGTGCCAGTAGTATGTCGGGACGGTTCTATGGCTACACCTTC. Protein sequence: CASSMSGRFYGYTF.

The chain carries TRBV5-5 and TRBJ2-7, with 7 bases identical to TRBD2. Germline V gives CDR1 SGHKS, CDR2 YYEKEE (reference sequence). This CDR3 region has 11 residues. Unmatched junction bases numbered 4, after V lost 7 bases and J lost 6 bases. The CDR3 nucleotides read TGTGCCAGCCGGGGGGTTGGCGAGCAGTACTTC. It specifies CASRGVGEQYF.

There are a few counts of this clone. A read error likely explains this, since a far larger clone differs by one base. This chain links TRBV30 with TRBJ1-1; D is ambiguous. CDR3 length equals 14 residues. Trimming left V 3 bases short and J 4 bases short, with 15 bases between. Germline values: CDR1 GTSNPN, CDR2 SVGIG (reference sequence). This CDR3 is CAWRDLPAGTEAFF. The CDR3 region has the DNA TGTGCCTGGAGGGACTTGCCGGCGGGCACTGAAGCTTTCTTT.

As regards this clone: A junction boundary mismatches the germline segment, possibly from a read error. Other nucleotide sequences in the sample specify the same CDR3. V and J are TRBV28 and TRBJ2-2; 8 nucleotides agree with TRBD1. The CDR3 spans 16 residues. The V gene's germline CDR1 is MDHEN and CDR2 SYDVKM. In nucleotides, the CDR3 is TGCGCCAGCACCCCATCCAGGACAGGGATCACCGGGGAGCTGTTTTTT. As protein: CASTPSRTGITGELFF.

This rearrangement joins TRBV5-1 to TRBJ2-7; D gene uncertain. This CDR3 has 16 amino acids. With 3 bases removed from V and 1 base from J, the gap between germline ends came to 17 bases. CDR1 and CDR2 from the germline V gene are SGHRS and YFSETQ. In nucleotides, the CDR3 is TGCGCCAGCAGCTCCGACACTCGCTCACTATCCTACGAGCAGTACTTC. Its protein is CASSSDTRSLSYEQYF.

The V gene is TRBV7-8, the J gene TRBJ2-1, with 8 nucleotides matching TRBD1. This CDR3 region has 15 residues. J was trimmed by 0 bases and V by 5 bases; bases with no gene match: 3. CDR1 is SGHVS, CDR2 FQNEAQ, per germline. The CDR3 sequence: CASSLGQGSYNEQFF. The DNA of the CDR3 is TGTGCCAGCAGCCTCGGACAGGGCTCCTACAATGAGCAGTTCTTC.

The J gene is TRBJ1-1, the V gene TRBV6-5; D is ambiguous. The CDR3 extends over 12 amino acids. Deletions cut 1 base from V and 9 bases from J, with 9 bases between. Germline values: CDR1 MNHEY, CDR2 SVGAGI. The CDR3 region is CASSYLAGKAFF. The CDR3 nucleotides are TGTGCCAGCAGTTACTTGGCCGGAAAAGCTTTCTTT.

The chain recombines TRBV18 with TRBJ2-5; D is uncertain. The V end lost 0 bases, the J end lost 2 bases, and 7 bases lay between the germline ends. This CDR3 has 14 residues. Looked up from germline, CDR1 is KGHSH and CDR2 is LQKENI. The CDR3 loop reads CASSPPNLQETQYF. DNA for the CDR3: TGTGCCAGCTCACCACCGAACCTTCAAGAGACCCAGTACTTC. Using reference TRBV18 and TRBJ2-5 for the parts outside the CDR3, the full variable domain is NAGVMQNPRHLVRRRGQEARLRCSPMKGHSHVYWYRQLPEEGLKFMVYLQKENIIDESGMPKERFSAEFPKEGPSILRIQQVVRGDSAAYFCASSPPNLQETQYFGPGTRLLVL.

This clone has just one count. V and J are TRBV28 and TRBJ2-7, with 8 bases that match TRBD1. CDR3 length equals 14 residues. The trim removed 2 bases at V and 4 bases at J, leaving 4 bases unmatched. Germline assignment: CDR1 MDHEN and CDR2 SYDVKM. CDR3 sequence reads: CASSLGQGGYEQYF. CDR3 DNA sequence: TGTGCCAGCAGTTTAGGACAGGGTGGGTACGAGCAGTACTTC.

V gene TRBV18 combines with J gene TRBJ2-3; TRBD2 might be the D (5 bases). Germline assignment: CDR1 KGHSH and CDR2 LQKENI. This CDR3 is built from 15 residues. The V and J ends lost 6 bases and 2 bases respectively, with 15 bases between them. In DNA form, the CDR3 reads TGTGCCAGCTCGTGGGGAGTTTCAGACACAGATACGCAGTATTTT. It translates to CASSWGVSDTDTQYF.

CDR3 bases: TGTGCCGGCGGACTAGCGGGAGTCACAGATACGCAGTATTTT. Translation gives CAGGLAGVTDTQYF. The chain has TRBV2 and TRBJ2-3; 13 bases line up with TRBD2. Trimming removed 11 bases from V and 2 bases from J; junction bases left unmatched: 4. Germline assignment: CDR1 SNHLY and CDR2 FYNNEI. This CDR3 contains 14 residues.

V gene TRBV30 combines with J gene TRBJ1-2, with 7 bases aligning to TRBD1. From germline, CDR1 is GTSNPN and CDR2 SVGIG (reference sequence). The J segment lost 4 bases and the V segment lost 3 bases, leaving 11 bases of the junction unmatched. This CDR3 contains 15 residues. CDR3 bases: TGTGCCTGGAGCAACAAGGGGGCGATTGGCTATGGCTACACCTTC. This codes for CAWSNKGAIGYGYTF.

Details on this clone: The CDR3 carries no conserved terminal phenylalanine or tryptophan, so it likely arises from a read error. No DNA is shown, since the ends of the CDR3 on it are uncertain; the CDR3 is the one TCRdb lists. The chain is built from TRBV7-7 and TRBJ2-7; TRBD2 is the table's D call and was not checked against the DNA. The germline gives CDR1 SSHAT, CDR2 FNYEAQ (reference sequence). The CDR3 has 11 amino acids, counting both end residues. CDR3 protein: CASSPKREGPD.

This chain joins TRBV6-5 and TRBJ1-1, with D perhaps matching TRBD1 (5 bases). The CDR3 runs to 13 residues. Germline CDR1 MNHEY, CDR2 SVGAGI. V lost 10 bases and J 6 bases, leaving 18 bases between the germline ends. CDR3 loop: CATFRGGWAEAFF. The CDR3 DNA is TGTGCCACCTTTCGCGGGGGGTGGGCTGAAGCTTTCTTT.

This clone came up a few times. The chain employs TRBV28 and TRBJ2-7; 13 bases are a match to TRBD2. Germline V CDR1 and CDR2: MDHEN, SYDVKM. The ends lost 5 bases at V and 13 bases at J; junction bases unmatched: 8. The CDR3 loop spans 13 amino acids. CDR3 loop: CASSPGTSGTHYF. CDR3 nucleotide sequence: TGTGCCAGCAGTCCCGGGACTAGCGGGACCCACTACTTC.

CDR3 loop: CASSVLLYNEQFF. Here the CDR3 DNA reads TGTGCCAGCAGTGTCCTCCTTTACAATGAGCAGTTCTTC. The chain carries TRBV2 and TRBJ2-1; no reliable D call. The CDR3 is made up of 13 amino acids. Trimming took off 4 bases at V and 4 bases at J, with 8 bases between the two ends. Per germline, CDR1 SNHLY and CDR2 FYNNEI.